The present T cell receptor beta chain was sequenced within a study of T cell responses to AZD1222 COVID-19 vaccine. Regarding the study as a whole: Across spike, vaccine-associated CD4 TCRs were found, dominant at 160-218 and 743-854. Females made up more of the donors, who were largely white British, and clonal diversity may have come out too low. Nearly half of spike-specific TCRs reportedly target variant regions that are unmutated in the B.1.351 and B.1.1.7 variants.

There are 14 residues in the CDR3. Trimming removed 6 bases at V and 4 bases at J, with 13 bases between. CDR1 MDHEN and CDR2 SYDVKM come from the germline V gene. Here immunoSEQ multiplex PCR was the method, and the copy in TCRdb shows in-frame clones only, minus some. The sample lists some 120,000 clones, around 87% seen once, with 10% in the top ten. This clone appeared a single time. Its cognate antigen is unknown. The chain recombines TRBV28 with TRBJ1-5; tentatively, D is TRBD1 (5 bases). The specimen was peripheral blood, collected on day 0 of AZD1222 vaccination. The receptor was derived from an adult in good health. The CDR3 spells CASSSTRGNQPQHF. In DNA, the CDR3 is TGTGCCAGCAGCAGTACACGGGGGAATCAGCCCCAGCATTTT.